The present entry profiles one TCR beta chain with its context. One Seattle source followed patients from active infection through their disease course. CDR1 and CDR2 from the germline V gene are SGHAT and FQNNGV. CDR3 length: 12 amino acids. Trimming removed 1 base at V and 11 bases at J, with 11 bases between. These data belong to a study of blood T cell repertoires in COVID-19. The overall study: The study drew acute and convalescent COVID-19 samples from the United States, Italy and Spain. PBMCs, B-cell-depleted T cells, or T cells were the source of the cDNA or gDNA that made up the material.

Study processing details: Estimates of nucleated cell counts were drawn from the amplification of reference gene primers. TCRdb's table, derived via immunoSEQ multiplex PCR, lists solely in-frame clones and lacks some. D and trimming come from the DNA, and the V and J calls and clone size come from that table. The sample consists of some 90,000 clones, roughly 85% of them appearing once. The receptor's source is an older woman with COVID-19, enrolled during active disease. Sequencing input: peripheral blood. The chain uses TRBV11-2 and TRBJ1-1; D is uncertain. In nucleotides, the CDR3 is TGTGCCAGCAGCTTAGCAGACCGGGAGGCTTTCTTT. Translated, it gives CASSLADREAFF.